This T cell receptor beta chain came from a study of CD8+ T cells in alopecia areata. This clone came up a few times. Sequencing used cDNA as its template, made by extracting RNA and reverse transcribing it. Here immunoSEQ multiplex PCR was the method, and the copy in TCRdb shows in-frame clones only, minus some. The sample lists about 150,000 clones; less than 65% were seen once. The CDR3 is 13 residues long. V lost 0 bases to trimming and J lost 8 bases, with 10 bases between them. Per the germline V gene, CDR1 is SGHDN and CDR2 is FVKESK. The clonotype was recovered from a human donor with alopecia areata. The chain uses TRBV14 and TRBJ1-1, with no clear D. Material: CD8+ T cells sorted from blood, obtained at week 0. This CDR3 is CASSQETRPEAFF. CDR3 DNA sequence: TGTGCCAGCAGCCAAGAAACCAGGCCAGAAGCTTTCTTT.